This T cell receptor (beta chain) was retrieved from a study of CD4 and CD8 cells across lung adenocarcinoma regions. One entry per CDR3 protein results from TCRdb running MiXCR on the PCR reads. Seen here are over 2,500 distinct CDR3 sequences, around two thirds observed once, and the top ten hold roughly 15%. Germline V gives CDR1 SGHTA, CDR2 FQGNSA. The CDR3 is 11 residues long. The V gene lost 4 bases and the J gene lost 4 bases, with 3 bases spanning the gap. The source of this sequence is a male donor with lung adenocarcinoma. The CD4 and CD8 labels of this study may be unreliable. The chain recombines TRBV7-2 with TRBJ2-3; D gene unclear. Sample: CD4+ T cells from the margin of a lung tumor. This CDR3 reads CASSSADTQYF. The CDR3 region has the DNA TGTGCCAGCAGCTCGGCAGATACGCAGTATTTT.